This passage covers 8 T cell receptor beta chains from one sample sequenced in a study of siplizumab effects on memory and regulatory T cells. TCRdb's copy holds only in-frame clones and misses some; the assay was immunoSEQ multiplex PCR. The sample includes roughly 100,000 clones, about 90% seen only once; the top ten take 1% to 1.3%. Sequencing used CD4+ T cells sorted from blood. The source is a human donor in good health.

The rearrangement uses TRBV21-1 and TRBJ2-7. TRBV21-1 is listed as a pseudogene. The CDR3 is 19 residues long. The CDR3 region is CASSKGGLGIPKNNYEQYF. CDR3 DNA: TGTGCCAGCAGCAAAGGGGGGTTGGGAATACCCAAGAATAACTACGAGCAGTACTTC.

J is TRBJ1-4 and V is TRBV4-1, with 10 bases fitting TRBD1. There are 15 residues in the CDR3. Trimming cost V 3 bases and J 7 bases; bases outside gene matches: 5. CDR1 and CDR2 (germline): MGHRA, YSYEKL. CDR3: CASSQGQGTGEKLFF. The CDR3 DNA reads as TGCGCCAGCAGCCAGGGACAGGGGACGGGTGAAAAACTGTTTTTT.

This CDR3 reads CASSFWGQVDEQYF. In DNA form, the CDR3 reads TGCGCCAGCAGCTTTTGGGGCCAGGTCGACGAGCAGTACTTC. The V call is TRBV5-1, the J call TRBJ2-7, with D possibly matching TRBD1 (5 bases). Germline CDR1 reads SGHRS; CDR2 reads YFSETQ. V dropped 2 bases and J dropped 5 bases, with 14 bases sitting between them. The CDR3 length is 14 residues.

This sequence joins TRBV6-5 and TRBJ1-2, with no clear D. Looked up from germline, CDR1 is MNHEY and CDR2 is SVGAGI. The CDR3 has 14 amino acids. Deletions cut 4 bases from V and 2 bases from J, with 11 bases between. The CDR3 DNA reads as TGTGCCAGCAGTTCGGCAGCGATAAACTATGGCTACACCTTC. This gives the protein CASSSAAINYGYTF.

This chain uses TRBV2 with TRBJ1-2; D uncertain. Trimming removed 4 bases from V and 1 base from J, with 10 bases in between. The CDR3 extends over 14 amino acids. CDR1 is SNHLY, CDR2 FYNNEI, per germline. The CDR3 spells CASSGQQINYGYTF. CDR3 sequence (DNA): TGTGCCAGCAGTGGGCAGCAAATTAACTATGGCTACACCTTC.

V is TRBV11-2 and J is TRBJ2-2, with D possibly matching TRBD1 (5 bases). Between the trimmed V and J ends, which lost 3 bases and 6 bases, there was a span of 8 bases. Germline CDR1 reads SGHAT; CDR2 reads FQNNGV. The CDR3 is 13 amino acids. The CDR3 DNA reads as TGTGCCAGCAGCTTCTCAGGGTCCGGGGAGCTGTTTTTT. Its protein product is CASSFSGSGELFF.

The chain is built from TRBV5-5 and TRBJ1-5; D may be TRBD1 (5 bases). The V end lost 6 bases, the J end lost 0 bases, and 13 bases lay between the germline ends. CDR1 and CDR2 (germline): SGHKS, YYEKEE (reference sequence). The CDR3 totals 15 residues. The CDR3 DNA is TGTGCCAGCACGCAGACAGTTACTAGCAATCAGCCCCAGCATTTT. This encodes CASTQTVTSNQPQHF.

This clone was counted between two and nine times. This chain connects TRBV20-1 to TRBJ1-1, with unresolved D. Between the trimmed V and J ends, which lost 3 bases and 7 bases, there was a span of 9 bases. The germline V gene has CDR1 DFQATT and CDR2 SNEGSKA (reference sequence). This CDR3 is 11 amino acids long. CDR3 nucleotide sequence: TGCAGTGCTAGTCAGAGTATTGAAGCTTTCTTT. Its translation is CSASQSIEAFF.